These 9 T cell receptor beta chains share one sample of origin, sequenced in a study of yellow fever vaccine responses in identical twins. TCRdb re-called the RT-PCR reads with MiXCR, one entry per CDR3 protein. Here the sample spans a few thousand distinct CDR3 sequences, roughly 87% being singletons. The material was T cells from blood (PBMCs), unsorted or a sorted subset (not recorded which), obtained before or after yellow fever vaccination (not recorded which). These receptors came from a woman aged 18-29 years who received the yellow fever vaccine.

The chain carries TRBV20-1 and TRBJ2-7, with D tentatively TRBD1 (6 bases). Trimming cost V 0 bases and J 4 bases, with 16 bases left between them. Germline V gene lookup returns CDR1 DFQATT and CDR2 SNEGSKA (reference sequence). This CDR3 is built from 15 residues. The CDR3 reads CSARDSGTLSYEQYF. CDR3 bases: TGCAGTGCTAGAGATTCCGGGACATTGAGTTACGAGCAGTACTTC.

The genes are TRBV11-2 and TRBJ2-2; the match to TRBD1 covers 7 bases. Germline CDR1 is SGHAT and CDR2 is FQNNGV. The V and J ends lost 2 bases and 5 bases, in that order; junction bases with no gene match: 8. The CDR3 has 16 residues. CDR3 residues: CASSLRPATGTGELFF. CDR3 DNA sequence: TGTGCCAGCAGCTTAAGGCCGGCGACAGGGACCGGGGAGCTGTTTTTT.

The chain uses TRBV18 and TRBJ2-7; 8 bases agree with TRBD1. The CDR3 covers 16 residues. Germline lookup yields CDR1 KGHSH and CDR2 LQKENI. V gave up 4 bases and J gave up 2 bases; unmatched junction bases: 10. The CDR3 reads CASSLPPGQAPYEQYF. CDR3 DNA sequence: TGTGCCAGCTCACTGCCTCCGGGACAGGCCCCCTACGAGCAGTACTTC.

V usage is TRBV13 and J usage is TRBJ2-3; TRBD1 is a possible D gene (5 bases). The CDR3 has 14 amino acids. In germline, CDR1 is PRHDT, CDR2 FYEKMQ (reference sequence). The V gene lost 8 bases and the J gene lost 0 bases, with 12 bases spanning the gap. The chain's CDR3 is CASAWGGSTDTQYF. In nucleotides, the CDR3 is TGTGCCAGCGCTTGGGGCGGAAGCACAGATACGCAGTATTTT.

This chain links TRBV11-3 with TRBJ2-1; 9 bases align to TRBD2. V dropped 5 bases and J dropped 7; count of bases not matched to a gene: 9. The germline V gene has CDR1 SGHNT and CDR2 YENEEA. This CDR3 spans 15 amino acids. CDR3 in amino acids: CASSRPEAGGNEQFF. The CDR3 nucleotides read TGTGCCAGCAGCCGGCCGGAGGCGGGAGGGAATGAGCAGTTCTTC.

This clonotype has a single count. J is TRBJ2-1 and V is TRBV13; 12 bases are shared with TRBD2. CDR1 and CDR2 from the germline V gene are PRHDT and FYEKMQ (reference sequence). The CDR3 has 14 amino acids. Losses at the gene ends were 7 bases for V and 9 bases for J; bases not matched to a gene: 7. CDR3 protein: CASIRTSGEGEQFF. The CDR3 coding sequence is TGTGCCAGCATCCGGACTAGCGGGGAAGGTGAGCAGTTCTTC.

CDR3 sequence: CASSVRTEETQYF. The CDR3 nucleotides read TGTGCCAGCAGTGTGAGGACCGAAGAGACCCAGTACTTC. V usage is TRBV28 and J usage is TRBJ2-5; no definite D call. Germline V gives CDR1 MDHEN, CDR2 SYDVKM. This CDR3 has 13 amino acids. The V end lost 5 bases, the J end lost 3 bases, and 10 bases lay between the germline ends.

This chain joins TRBV7-6 and TRBJ2-3; no clear D gene. Germline-derived CDR1 and CDR2 are SGHVS and FNYEAQ. The length of the CDR3 is 13 residues. The ends were cut back, 5 bases at V and 5 bases at J, with 11 bases in the middle. The CDR3 nucleotides are TGTGCCAGCAGCCGCATTTGGGGAGATACGCAGTATTTT. Protein product: CASSRIWGDTQYF.

The chain combines TRBV29-1 with TRBJ2-3; D remains ambiguous. V was cut by 3 bases and J by 2 bases, with 12 bases left in between. The CDR3 consists of 14 residues. Germline CDR1 SQVTM, CDR2 ANQGSEA. In DNA, the CDR3 is TGCAGCGTTGACCCAGAAACCTACACAGATACGCAGTATTTT. Amino acid sequence: CSVDPETYTDTQYF.